This TCR beta chain was found in a study of a mutant IDH1 vaccine in newly diagnosed glioma. The study's findings and limits: A vaccine-induced immune response developed in 93.3% of the patients.

This clone was detected only once. Its antigen is undetermined. Sequencing used immunoSEQ multiplex PCR; TCRdb keeps in-frame clones, though not all of them. Of roughly 38,000 clones listed, 75% to 90% are singletons. Time point reported: week 35, safety follow-up. The investigators gave 300 ug of mutant IDH1 20-mer peptide in each vaccine dose, together with topical imiquimod. Germline lookup yields CDR1 LGHNA and CDR2 YNFKEQ. Trimming pared 0 bases from V and 1 base from J, leaving 6 bases between. The CDR3 sequence is 14 residues long. The sequence came from a middle-aged man with glioma. The chain couples TRBV4-2 to TRBJ1-1, with unresolved D. The material was PBMCs, obtained from a glioma patient whose treatment included an IDH1 peptide vaccine. The CDR3: CASSQDPGNTEAFF. The CDR3 coding sequence is TGTGCCAGCAGCCAAGATCCGGGGAACACTGAAGCTTTCTTT.